Shown below are 28 T cell receptor beta chains from a single sample sequenced in a study of blood T cells in healthy people across ages. A second roughly 6 to 12 cycle PCR used barcoded and J-beta primers. TCRdb re-analysed the 5' RACE reads in MiXCR, keeping a single row per CDR3 protein. The sample lists around 990,000 distinct CDR3 sequences, approximately 25% occurring once. The same specimen was also included in a second study, on T cells of mothers and their children.

The sequenced material came from blood. The receptors come from a girl aged 2-15 years in good health.

The chain uses TRBV28 and TRBJ1-1; possibly TRBD1 for D (6 bases). CDR1 is MDHEN, CDR2 SYDVKM, per germline. The V gene lost 8 bases and the J gene lost 5 bases, with 15 bases spanning the gap. The CDR3 runs to 13 residues. The CDR3 DNA is TGTGCCAGCGCGGGGGGCGCTTGGACTGAAGCTTTCTTT. Translation gives CASAGGAWTEAFF.

The J gene is TRBJ2-5, the V gene TRBV12-3 or TRBV12-4; TRBD2 aligns across 7 bases. The J call is in doubt because the DNA end fits TRBJ2-7 better. The CDR3 is 14 residues long. For the CDR3, the DNA is TGTGCCAGCAGCGGGGGGAGTTTGGGCTACGAGCAGTACTTC. Encoded protein: CASSGGSLGYEQYF.

This clonotype was picked up a small number of times. The V call is TRBV6-1, the J call TRBJ2-1; the match to TRBD2 covers 7 bases. The CDR3 is 15 amino acids. CDR1 and CDR2 from the germline V gene are MNHNS and SASEGT. The trim removed 4 bases at V and 2 bases at J, leaving 5 bases unmatched. CDR3 residues: CASSVETSPYNEQFF. CDR3 DNA sequence: TGTGCCAGCAGTGTTGAGACTAGCCCCTACAATGAGCAGTTCTTC.

The J gene is TRBJ2-1, the V gene TRBV14, with 8 bases that match TRBD2. CDR1 is SGHDN, CDR2 FVKESK, per germline. The CDR3 is 15 amino acids. V lost 0 bases, J lost 13 bases, and 11 bases stayed unmatched. The CDR3 DNA reads as TGTGCCAGCAGCCAAGAGGGTATCCCCCGGGAGGGCCAGTTCTTC. It encodes CASSQEGIPREGQFF.

The genes are TRBV5-6 and TRBJ1-5, with no clear D. Germline-derived CDR1 and CDR2 are SGHDT and YYEEEE. V was shortened by 2 bases and J by 9 bases, with 21 bases between the two germline ends. The CDR3 extends over 16 amino acids. The CDR3 sequence: CASSFPVSRFLVPQHF. As DNA, the CDR3 is TGTGCCAGCAGCTTTCCGGTTTCCCGGTTTCTAGTGCCCCAGCATTTT.

This rearrangement joins TRBV7-2 to TRBJ2-7; the D gene is possibly TRBD2 (6 bases). Germline CDR1 is SGHTA and CDR2 is FQGNSA. V lost 3 bases to trimming and J lost 1 base, with 13 bases between them. This CDR3 has 15 amino acids. CDR3: CASSFYGGESYEQYF. The CDR3 region has the DNA TGTGCCAGCAGCTTTTATGGAGGGGAATCCTACGAGCAGTACTTC. Based on the CDR3 plus reference TRBV7-2 and TRBJ2-7, the full variable domain is GAGVSQSPSNKVTEKGKDVELRCDPISGHTALYWYRQSLGQGLEFLIYFQGNSAPDKSGLPSDRFSAERTGGSVSTLTIQRTQQEDSAVYLCASSFYGGESYEQYFGPGTRLTVT.

This clonotype came up a few times. The chain couples TRBV13 to TRBJ2-3; TRBD2 matches at 7 bases. V gave up 0 bases and J gave up 4 bases; unmatched junction bases: 7. From germline, CDR1 is PRHDT and CDR2 FYEKMQ (reference sequence). The CDR3 sequence is 16 residues long. The CDR3 is CASSLGGPLAADTQYF. The CDR3 region has the DNA TGTGCCAGCAGCTTAGGAGGACCTCTAGCGGCAGATACGCAGTATTTT.

This clonotype was counted a few times. This CDR3 is CANRRQGANEQYF. In DNA, the CDR3 is TGTGCCAACAGACGACAGGGCGCCAACGAGCAGTACTTC. The V call is TRBV7-3, the J call TRBJ2-1, with 7 positions matching TRBD1. The tail of the sequence fits TRBJ2-7 better, so the J call may be wrong. In germline, CDR1 is SGHTA, CDR2 FQGTGA. CDR3 size: 13 residues.

The chain is built from TRBV12-3 or TRBV12-4 and TRBJ2-7, with D unresolved. The V end was cut by 3 bases, the J end by 3 bases, with 12 bases between. CDR3 length equals 14 residues. Here the CDR3 reads CASSFLGSYYEQYF. Written as DNA, the CDR3 is TGTGCCAGCAGTTTTCTCGGCAGCTACTACGAGCAGTACTTC.

The table lists this clonotype with a few counts. The chain employs TRBV24-1 and TRBJ2-5; 8 nucleotides align to TRBD2. The DNA matches TRBJ2-1 better at its end, which makes the J call doubtful. This CDR3 is 13 amino acids long. Looked up from germline, CDR1 is KGHDR and CDR2 is SFDVKD. Here the CDR3 reads CATKGLDLGEQFF. The CDR3 DNA reads TGTGCCACCAAGGGACTAGACTTGGGTGAGCAGTTCTTC.

This clonotype was counted between two and nine times. This chain connects TRBV12-3 or TRBV12-4 to TRBJ2-1; TRBD2 matches at 11 bases. The CDR3 totals 14 residues. The J segment lost 6 bases and the V segment lost 6 bases, leaving 4 bases of the junction unmatched. The DNA of the CDR3 is TGTGCCAGCAGAATGGGACTAGCGGCCAATGAGCAGTTCTTC. This translates into CASRMGLAANEQFF.

In the case of this clonotype: An end of the junction differs from the germline gene, which may be a read error. V gene TRBV9 combines with J gene TRBJ2-2; 8 bases are a match to TRBD1. This CDR3 is built from 18 residues. CDR1 and CDR2 from the germline V gene are SGDLS and YYNGEE. CDR3 protein: CASSFPEGGTGHTGELFF. CDR3 nucleotide sequence: TGTGCCAGCAGCTTTCCAGAAGGGGGGACAGGACACACCGGCGAGCTGTTTTTT.

The chain recombines TRBV7-2 with TRBJ2-7, with 7 bases fitting TRBD1. From germline, CDR1 is SGHTA and CDR2 FQGNSA. The V gene end was trimmed by 5 bases and the J gene end by 2 bases; junction bases not matched to a gene: 12. The CDR3 loop spans 16 amino acids. The CDR3 reads CASSLTTGQLTYEQYF. CDR3 bases: TGTGCCAGCAGCCTAACGACGGGACAGCTGACCTACGAGCAGTACTTC.

This rearrangement joins TRBV9 to TRBJ2-1; D is possibly TRBD1 (5 bases). Per germline, CDR1 SGDLS and CDR2 YYNGEE. CDR3 length: 14 amino acids. The V and J ends lost 1 base and 5 bases respectively, with 10 bases between them. The DNA of the CDR3 is TGTGCCAGCAGCGTATCAGGGCAGAACAATGAGCAGTTCTTC. This sequence encodes CASSVSGQNNEQFF.

V gene TRBV20-1 combines with J gene TRBJ2-1; D possibly uses TRBD1 or TRBD2 (5 bases each). The last part of the DNA fits TRBJ2-5 better; the J call may be wrong. CDR1 is DFQATT and CDR2 is SNEGSKA in the germline V gene (reference sequence). The CDR3 extends over 15 amino acids. The CDR3: CSARIRRGVGETQYF. DNA of the CDR3: TGCAGTGCTAGAATCCGGAGAGGGGTTGGGGAGACCCAGTACTTC.

The chain recombines TRBV7-9 with TRBJ1-5; 7 bases are shared with TRBD1. CDR1 and CDR2 (germline): SEHNR, FQNEAQ (reference sequence). The CDR3 sequence is 18 residues long. The J segment lost 4 bases and the V segment lost 5 bases, leaving 17 bases of the junction unmatched. The CDR3 sequence: CASSPATMTGTVNQPQHF. DNA for the CDR3: TGTGCCAGCAGCCCGGCAACGATGACAGGGACGGTAAATCAGCCCCAGCATTTT.

This clonotype was detected only a few times. This chain connects TRBV4-1 to TRBJ1-1; D is perhaps TRBD1 (6 bases). Germline CDR1 is MGHRA and CDR2 is YSYEKL. CDR3 length: 14 residues. The germline V and J ends were trimmed by 1 base and 11 bases, with 17 bases remaining between them. CDR3 nucleotide sequence: TGCGCCAGCAGCCAAGTATTGAGGGGGGAGGAGGCTTTCTTT. Amino acids: CASSQVLRGEEAFF.

The table lists this clonotype with a few counts. The rearrangement links TRBV11-3 to TRBJ2-3, with D uncertain. V shed 3 bases and J shed 3 bases, with 7 bases lying between them. This CDR3 contains 13 residues. The V gene's germline CDR1 is SGHNT and CDR2 YENEEA. CDR3 in amino acids: CASSFSLTDTQYF. Here the CDR3 DNA reads TGTGCCAGCAGCTTTTCCTTGACAGATACGCAGTATTTT.

This clonotype was observed a few times. The chain employs TRBV25-1 and TRBJ2-5, with TRBD2 matching over 8 bases. The DNA end favors TRBJ2-1, so the J call may be wrong. Per the germline V gene, CDR1 is MGHDK and CDR2 is SYGVNS. CDR3 length equals 15 residues. The CDR3 protein is CASTTREGRSGEQFF. Written as DNA, the CDR3 is TGTGCCAGCACTACACGGGAGGGACGATCAGGTGAGCAGTTCTTC.

This clonotype has more than one count but fewer than ten. The CDR3 nucleotides read TGTGCCAGCAGCGCAGGACTAGCGGAGACCCAGTACTTC. Translated: CASSAGLAETQYF. This chain uses TRBV11-2 with TRBJ2-5, with 9 bases fitting TRBD2. This CDR3 contains 13 residues. The germline gives CDR1 SGHAT, CDR2 FQNNGV. Germline trimming cut 5 bases from V and 5 bases from J; bases unmatched to any gene: 3.

This clonotype was detected only a few times. The chain uses TRBV20-1 and TRBJ2-7; 7 bases fit TRBD1. The CDR3 runs to 12 residues. CDR1 and CDR2 from the germline V gene are DFQATT and SNEGSKA (reference sequence). J was trimmed by 3 bases and V by 8 bases; bases with no gene match: 7. The CDR3, as DNA: TGCAGTACTGGACAGGAGAACTACGAGCAGTACTTC. Protein sequence: CSTGQENYEQYF.

The gene calls are TRBV29-1 and TRBJ2-7; no clear D gene. V lost 4 bases to trimming and J lost 7 bases, with 11 bases between them. Germline values: CDR1 SQVTM, CDR2 ANQGSEA. This CDR3 comprises 11 residues. The CDR3 coding sequence is TGCAGCGTTGTGGGCCTCGGGGAGCAGTACTTC. The encoded protein is CSVVGLGEQYF.

The chain couples TRBV2 to TRBJ2-5; D might be TRBD1 or TRBD2, each matching 6 bases. TRBJ2-7 explains the end of the DNA better; the J call may be wrong. The CDR3 is 13 amino acids. Germline-derived CDR1 and CDR2 are SNHLY and FYNNEI. CDR3 nucleotides: TGTGCCAGCTGCTTTGGGGGGCAATACGAGCAGTACTTC. As protein: CASCFGGQYEQYF.

The rearrangement uses TRBV29-1 and TRBJ2-4; 8 bases map to TRBD1. Per germline, CDR1 SQVTM and CDR2 ANQGSEA. The CDR3 consists of 13 residues. The V and J ends lost 7 bases and 6 bases, in that order; junction bases with no gene match: 8. The chain's CDR3 is CSGRWQGANIQYF. CDR3 in DNA: TGCAGCGGGAGGTGGCAGGGGGCAAACATTCAGTACTTC. Drawing the rest from reference TRBV29-1 and TRBJ2-4, the complete variable domain is SAVISQKPSRDICQRGTSLTIQCQVDSQVTMMFWYRQQPGQSLTLIATANQGSEATYESGFVIDKFPISRPNLTFSTLTVSNMSPEDSSIYLCSGRWQGANIQYFGAGTRLSVL.

The chain combines TRBV20-1 with TRBJ2-5; 10 bases fit TRBD2. The J call may be mistaken, given a closer DNA end match to TRBJ2-1. The CDR3 contains 16 residues. The germline CDR1 and CDR2 sequences are DFQATT and SNEGSKA (reference sequence). The CDR3 sequence is CSASSASGSAGNEQFF. For the CDR3, the DNA is TGCAGTGCTAGCTCAGCTAGCGGGAGTGCGGGCAATGAGCAGTTCTTC.

This clonotype has just a few counts. The chain has TRBV11-1 and TRBJ2-5; 7 positions match TRBD1. The germline V gene encodes CDR1 SGHAT and CDR2 FQDESV (reference sequence). CDR3 length: 15 residues. With 5 bases clipped from V and 10 bases from J, the junction kept 16 bases outside the gene matches. The CDR3 loop reads CASSLNDRAELDQYF. The DNA of the CDR3 is TGTGCCAGCAGCCTCAATGACAGGGCAGAACTCGACCAGTACTTC.

Turning to this clonotype: Its ends do not fully match the called genes, so a read error is possible. The V gene is TRBV15, the J gene TRBJ2-4; TRBD1 matches at 7 bases. Germline CDR1 is LNHNV and CDR2 is YYDKDF (reference sequence). This CDR3 contains 15 residues. The CDR3 sequence is CATSRDLTGGQVDGF. The CDR3 DNA reads TGTGCCACCAGCAGAGACCTAACCGGCGGACAGGTAGATGGCTTC.

V and J are TRBV5-5 and TRBJ2-5; TRBD2 is a possible D gene (6 bases). Between the trimmed V and J ends, which lost 5 bases and 5 bases, there was a span of 16 bases. This CDR3 region has 14 residues. The germline gives CDR1 SGHKS, CDR2 YYEKEE (reference sequence). In nucleotides, the CDR3 is TGTGCCAGCAGTTTTTCGGGGGTCCGGGAGACCCAGTACTTC. Amino acids: CASSFSGVRETQYF.